Listed below are T cell receptor beta chains from one sample, sequenced in a study of vaccination and CD4 T cells after COVID-19. One entry per CDR3 protein results from TCRdb running MiXCR on the PCR reads. Here the sample spans fewer than 9,500 distinct CDR3 sequences, 45% to 55% being singletons. These receptors have no known antigen. What was sequenced was CD4+ T cells from blood, cultured in vitro. These receptors all come from a human donor who had recovered from COVID-19. The CDR3 runs from the conserved cysteine through the conserved F or W. A D gene is named only where the DNA matches it firmly. Clone size, where shown, is once, few, many, or a class for clones that have expanded.

clone size | D gene | J gene | V gene | CDR3 DNA | CDR3 protein
. | TRBD1 | TRBJ2-1 | TRBV20-1 | TGCAGTGCCGGACAGGTTACCAATGAGCAGTTCTTC | CSAGQVTNEQFF
. | . | TRBJ2-2 | TRBV25-1 | TGTGCCAGCAGTGAAGGGGGAAAACGGAAGAACACCGGGGAGCTGTTTTTT | CASSEGGKRKNTGELFF
. | . | TRBJ1-1 | TRBV18 | TGTGCCAGCTCAGGGGGCACTGAAGCTTTCTTT | CASSGGTEAFF
. | . | TRBJ1-2 | TRBV19 | TGTGCCAGTAGTATGGCAGGAGAGTCCTATGGCTACACCTTC | CASSMAGESYGYTF
. | . | TRBJ1-6 | TRBV7-9 | TGTGCCAGCAGCTTGTCCGGGGGTTCACCCCTCCACTTT | CASSLSGGSPLHF
. | . | TRBJ1-3 | TRBV5-6 | TGTGCCAGCAATACCTACTCTGGAAACACCATATATTTT | CASNTYSGNTIYF
few | TRBD2 | TRBJ2-1 | TRBV5-1 | TGCGCCAGCAGCTGGGGGACTAGCGGGAATGAGCAGTTCTTC | CASSWGTSGNEQFF
few | . | TRBJ2-1 | TRBV7-9 | TGTGCCAGCAGGGGGACACACAATGAGCAGTTCTTC | CASRGTHNEQFF
once | . | TRBJ1-3 | TRBV25-1 | TGTGCCAGCAGTGAGAGCAGGAGAAACACCATATATTTT | CASSESRRNTIYF
. | . | TRBJ1-1 | TRBV11-3 | TGTGCCAGCAGCTTGCTGGGGGACACTGAAGCTTTCTTT | CASSLLGDTEAFF
. | TRBD1 | TRBJ1-1 | TRBV30 | TGTGCCTGGAGTGGGGGACAGACGATGTACACTGAAGCTTTCTTT | CAWSGGQTMYTEAFF
few | . | TRBJ1-1 | TRBV6-1 | TGTGCCAGCAGTGATGAACGTAGTTGGGCAGAGAACACTGAAGCTTTCTTT | CASSDERSWAENTEAFF
. | . | TRBJ2-1 | TRBV19 | TGTGCCAGTAGTCTCACGTTTACCTACAATGAGCAGTTCTTC | CASSLTFTYNEQFF
. | TRBD1 | TRBJ2-2 | TRBV2 | TGTGCCAGCATGGACAGGGGTGGCACCGGGGAGCTGTTTTTT | CASMDRGGTGELFF
. | . | TRBJ1-6 | TRBV19 | TGTGCCAGTATGGAGGGGAGCTCCTATAATTTACCCCTCCACTTT | CASMEGSSYNLPLHF
few | . | TRBJ1-1 | TRBV6-1 | TGTGCCAGCAAGGAAGGAGGGCTGGACACTGAAGCTTTCTTT | CASKEGGLDTEAFF
. | . | TRBJ1-1 | TRBV7-2 | TGTGCCGGGGGACGGGGTGGTACGAACACTGAAGCTTTCTTT | CAGGRGGTNTEAFF
. | TRBD1 | TRBJ1-1 | TRBV4-2 | TGTGCCAGCAGCCAAGATCGGCAGGGGGTGAACACTGAAGCTTTCTTT | CASSQDRQGVNTEAFF
. | . | TRBJ1-5 | TRBV27 | TGTGCCAGCAGTTTTGGGGGGTCCGGCAATCAGCCCCAGCATTTT | CASSFGGSGNQPQHF
. | . | TRBJ2-7 | TRBV15 | TGTGCCACCAGCTTCCGGGACAACGTCTACGAGCAGTACTTC | CATSFRDNVYEQYF
. | TRBD1 | TRBJ1-1 | TRBV2 | TGTGCCAGCAGCGTTCAGGGGGGTAGTACTGAAGCTTTCTTT | CASSVQGGSTEAFF
. | . | TRBJ1-4 | TRBV11-3 | TGTGCCAGCAGCTTTAGAGTCCAAACAGGGTTGAATGAAAAACTGTTTTTT | CASSFRVQTGLNEKLFF
. | . | TRBJ1-2 | TRBV12-3/TRBV12-4 | TGTGCCAGCAGTCCCACCCCAGGGGCCGGCTACACCTTC | CASSPTPGAGYTF
few | . | TRBJ1-1 | TRBV19 | TGTGCCAGTAGTCCTTCCCCCGGACGGTTGGGCACTGAAGCTTTCTTT | CASSPSPGRLGTEAFF
few | TRBD1 | TRBJ1-1 | TRBV2 | TGTGCCAGCATTCGGGACAGGAACACTGAAGCTTTCTTT | CASIRDRNTEAFF
. | . | TRBJ2-3 | TRBV10-3 | TGTGCCATCAGTGGATCGTCGGATACGCAGTATTTT | CAISGSSDTQYF
. | TRBD1 | TRBJ2-7 | TRBV7-8 | TGTGCCAGCAGCTTCACAGGGGGCGAGCAGTACTTC | CASSFTGGEQYF
once | . | TRBJ2-6 | TRBV7-9 | TGTGCCAGCAGCTCCCTTCCCGCGTCCTCTGGGGCCAACGTCCTGACTTTC | CASSSLPASSGANVLTF